What follows is one T cell receptor beta chain and its context. The antigen remains undetermined. The data were obtained in a study of OX40 agonist ivuxolimab in advanced cancers. Study at large: The patients got ivuxolimab, which is an agonistic anti-OX40 (CD134) antibody. General observations from the study: Expansion of clones was among the lowest in partial responders at 0.1-3.0 mg/kg.

The CDR3 sequence is 15 residues long. Per the germline V gene, CDR1 is ENHRY and CDR2 is SYGVKD. V trimming: 2 bases; J trimming: 2 bases; junction bases outside the gene matches: 4. The table came from immunoSEQ multiplex PCR; TCRdb's copy has only in-frame clones and leaves some out. The sample shows tens of thousands of clones, roughly 85% of them seen only once. Patients were excluded for autoimmune disease history or systemic immunosuppression. This rearrangement joins TRBV10-3 to TRBJ2-3, with TRBD1 matching 7 bases. The TCR was taken from an adult with an advanced solid tumor such as melanoma, head and neck, liver or kidney cancer. The source was CD4+ or CD8+ T cells sorted from blood, collected in a trial of the OX40 agonist ivuxolimab. The DNA of the CDR3 is TGTGCCATCAGTGAGACCGGGACAGACACAGATACGCAGTATTTT. Amino acid sequence: CAISETGTDTDTQYF.